These 3 T cell receptor beta chains were all obtained from the same sample, sequenced in a study of shared clonotypes between healthy human individuals. Naive CD8 cells, CD45RO-negative and positively selected for CCR7, excluded terminally differentiated effector memory CD45RA+ cells. The assay was immunoSEQ multiplex PCR, and TCRdb's table has in-frame clones only and misses some. The data contain approximately 2,200,000 clones, more than 85% of them singletons. Sequenced sample: naive CD8+ T cells from PBMCs. These receptors came from a man younger than 30 in good health. Some clones in this sample may be carry-over from other donors' samples.

V is TRBV4-3 and J is TRBJ1-2, with D hard to call. The V gene's germline CDR1 is LGHNA and CDR2 YSLEER. CDR3 length: 16 residues. V lost 0 bases and J lost 1, with 12 bases in between. CDR3 DNA sequence: TGCGCCAGCAGCCAAGATCGTAGGGCCTTTAACTATGGCTACACCTTC. The encoded protein is CASSQDRRAFNYGYTF.

For this clone: This sample includes further DNA sequences coding for the same CDR3. V is TRBV27 and J is TRBJ2-7, with D tentatively TRBD1 (6 bases). Trimming cost V 3 bases and J 0 bases, with 9 bases left between them. Germline V gene lookup returns CDR1 MNHEY and CDR2 SMNVEV (reference sequence). The CDR3 contains 14 residues. The CDR3 DNA reads TGTGCCAGCAGTTTCGACAGGAGCTCCTACGAGCAGTACTTC. Protein sequence: CASSFDRSSYEQYF.

The chain has TRBV21-1 and TRBJ2-3; the D call TRBD2 from the table was never checked on the DNA. TRBV21-1 is termed a pseudogene. This CDR3 spans 14 amino acids. This CDR3 reads CASSRGGRGDTQYF. CDR3 nucleotides: TGTGCCAGCAGCAGGGGCGGGAGAGGGGATACGCAGTATTTT.